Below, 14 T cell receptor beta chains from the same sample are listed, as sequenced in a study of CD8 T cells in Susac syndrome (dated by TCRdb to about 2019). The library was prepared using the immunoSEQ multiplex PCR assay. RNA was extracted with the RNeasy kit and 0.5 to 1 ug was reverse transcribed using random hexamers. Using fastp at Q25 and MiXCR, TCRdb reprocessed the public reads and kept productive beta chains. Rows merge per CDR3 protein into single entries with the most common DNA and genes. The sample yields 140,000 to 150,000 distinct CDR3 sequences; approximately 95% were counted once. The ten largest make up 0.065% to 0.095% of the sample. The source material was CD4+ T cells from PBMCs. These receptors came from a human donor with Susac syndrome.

The CDR3 DNA reads TGTGCCAGCAGTGACTCCGGCGCCACAGATACGCAGTATTTT. This gives the protein CASSDSGATDTQYF. The gene calls are TRBV6-4 and TRBJ2-3, with no clear D. The CDR3 has 14 residues. Germline V gene sequence: CDR1 MRHNA, CDR2 SNTAGT. Between the trimmed V and J ends, which lost 0 bases and 2 bases, there was a span of 6 bases.

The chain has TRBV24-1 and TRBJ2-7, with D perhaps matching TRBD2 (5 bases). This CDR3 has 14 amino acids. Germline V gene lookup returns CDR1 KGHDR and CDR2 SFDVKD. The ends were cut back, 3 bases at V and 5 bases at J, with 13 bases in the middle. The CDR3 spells CATSDRNAGDEQYF. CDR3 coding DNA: TGTGCCACCAGTGATCGGAACGCGGGCGACGAGCAGTACTTC.

CDR3 DNA: TGTGCCAGCAGCCAAGATGTGGGGGTGGCTGAAGCTTTCTTT. This codes for CASSQDVGVAEAFF. This chain connects TRBV4-2 to TRBJ1-1; D perhaps matches TRBD1 (5 bases). The germline V gene encodes CDR1 LGHNA and CDR2 YNFKEQ. The CDR3 extends over 14 amino acids. V dropped 0 bases and J dropped 6 bases, with 11 bases sitting between them.

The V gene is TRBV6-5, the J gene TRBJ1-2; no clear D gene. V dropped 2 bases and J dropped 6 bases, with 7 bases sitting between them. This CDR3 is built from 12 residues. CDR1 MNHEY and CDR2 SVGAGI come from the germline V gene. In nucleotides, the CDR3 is TGTGCCAGCAGTTACCTTGGGCATGGCTACACCTTC. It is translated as CASSYLGHGYTF.

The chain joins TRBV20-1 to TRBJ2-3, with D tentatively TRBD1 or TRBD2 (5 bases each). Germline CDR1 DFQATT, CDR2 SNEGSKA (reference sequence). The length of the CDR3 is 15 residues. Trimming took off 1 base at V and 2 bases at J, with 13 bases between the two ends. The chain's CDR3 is CSARGGKRTTDTQYF. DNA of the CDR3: TGCAGTGCTAGAGGGGGGAAAAGGACCACAGATACGCAGTATTTT.

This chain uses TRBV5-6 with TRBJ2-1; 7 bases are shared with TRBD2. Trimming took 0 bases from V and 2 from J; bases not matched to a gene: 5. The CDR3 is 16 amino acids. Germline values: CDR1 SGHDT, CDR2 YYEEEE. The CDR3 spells CASSLASGNAYNEQFF. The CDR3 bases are TGTGCCAGCAGCTTGGCCAGCGGGAACGCCTACAATGAGCAGTTCTTC.

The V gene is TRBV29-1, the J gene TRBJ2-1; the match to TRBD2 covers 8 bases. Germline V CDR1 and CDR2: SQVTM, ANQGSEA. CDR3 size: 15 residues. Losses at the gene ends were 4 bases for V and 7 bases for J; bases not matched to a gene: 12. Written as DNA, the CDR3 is TGCAGCGTTGTAAAGAGCGGGAGTTTAAGAAATGAGCAGTTCTTC. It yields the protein CSVVKSGSLRNEQFF.

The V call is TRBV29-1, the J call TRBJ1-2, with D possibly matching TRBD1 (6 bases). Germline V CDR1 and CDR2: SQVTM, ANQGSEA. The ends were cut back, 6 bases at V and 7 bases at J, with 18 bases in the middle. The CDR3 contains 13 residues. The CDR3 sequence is CSVRGYQMSGYTF. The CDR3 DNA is TGCAGCGTGAGGGGGTATCAGATGAGTGGCTACACCTTC.

CDR3 DNA sequence: TGCGCCAGCTCCGACGACAGGGGCTATCGGGAGACCCAGTACTTC. Its protein is CASSDDRGYRETQYF. This chain joins TRBV4-1 and TRBJ2-5, with 8 bases lining up with TRBD1. V was pared by 8 bases and J by 5 bases, with 13 bases of the junction left unmatched. The germline V gene has CDR1 MGHRA and CDR2 YSYEKL. CDR3 size: 15 residues.

Here the CDR3 DNA reads TGTGCCAGCAGCTTAAGAAGAGGGGGACTGAACACTGAAGCTTTCTTT. Translated: CASSLRRGGLNTEAFF. The rearrangement links TRBV7-3 to TRBJ1-1; D is perhaps TRBD1 (6 bases). This CDR3 has 16 residues. CDR1 and CDR2 from the germline V gene are SGHTA and FQGTGA. With 1 base removed from V and 0 bases from J, the gap between germline ends came to 12 bases. The full variable domain, in which reference TRBV7-3 and TRBJ1-1 provide the parts outside the CDR3, is GAGVSQTPSNKVTEKGKYVELRCDPISGHTALYWYRQSLGQGPEFLIYFQGTGAADDSGLPNDRFFAVRPEGSVSTLKIQRTERGDSAVYLCASSLRRGGLNTEAFFGQGTRLTVV.

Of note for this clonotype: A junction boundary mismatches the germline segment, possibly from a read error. The CDR3 here is CASSFSGGTYNEQFF. The CDR3 DNA sequence: TGTGCTAGCAGCTTCTCCGGGGGAACCTACAATGAGCAGTTCTTC. This sequence joins TRBV7-7 and TRBJ2-1, with D possibly being TRBD2 (6 bases). This CDR3 is built from 15 residues. Looked up from germline, CDR1 is SSHAT and CDR2 is FNYEAQ (reference sequence).

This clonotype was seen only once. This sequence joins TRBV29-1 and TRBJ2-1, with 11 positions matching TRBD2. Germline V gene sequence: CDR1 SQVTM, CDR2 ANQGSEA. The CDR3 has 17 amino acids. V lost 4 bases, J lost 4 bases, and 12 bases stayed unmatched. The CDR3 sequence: CSVAPREVAGGYNEQFF. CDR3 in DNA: TGCAGCGTTGCGCCCCGGGAGGTAGCGGGAGGGTACAATGAGCAGTTCTTC.

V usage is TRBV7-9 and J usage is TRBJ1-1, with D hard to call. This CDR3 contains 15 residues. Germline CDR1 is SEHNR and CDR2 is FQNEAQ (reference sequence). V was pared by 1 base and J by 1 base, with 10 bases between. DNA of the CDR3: TGTGCCAGCAGCTTAGTAACCCGCACGAACACTGAAGCTTTCTTT. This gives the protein CASSLVTRTNTEAFF.

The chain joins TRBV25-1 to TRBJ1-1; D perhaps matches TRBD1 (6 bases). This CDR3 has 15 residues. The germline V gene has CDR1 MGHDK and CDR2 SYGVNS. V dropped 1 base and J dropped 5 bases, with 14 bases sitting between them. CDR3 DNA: TGTGCCAGCAGTGAATCGTCACAGGGAGCAACTGAAGCTTTCTTT. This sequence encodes CASSESSQGATEAFF.